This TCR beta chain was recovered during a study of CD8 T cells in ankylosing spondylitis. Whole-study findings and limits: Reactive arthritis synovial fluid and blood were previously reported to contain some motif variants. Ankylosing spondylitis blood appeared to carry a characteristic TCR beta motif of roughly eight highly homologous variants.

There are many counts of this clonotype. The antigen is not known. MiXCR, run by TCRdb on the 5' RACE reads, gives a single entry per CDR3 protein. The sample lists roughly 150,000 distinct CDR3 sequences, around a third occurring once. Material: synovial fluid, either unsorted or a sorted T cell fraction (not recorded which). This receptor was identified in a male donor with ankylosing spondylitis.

CDR3 nucleotides: TGCAGTGCTAGAGTTGCGGGATCCGGCGAGCAGTACTTC. This gives the protein CSARVAGSGEQYF. V and J are TRBV20-1 and TRBJ2-7, with D tentatively TRBD2 (6 bases). CDR1 and CDR2 (germline): DFQATT, SNEGSKA (reference sequence). V was pared by 1 base and J by 6 bases, with 13 bases between. The CDR3 has 13 residues.